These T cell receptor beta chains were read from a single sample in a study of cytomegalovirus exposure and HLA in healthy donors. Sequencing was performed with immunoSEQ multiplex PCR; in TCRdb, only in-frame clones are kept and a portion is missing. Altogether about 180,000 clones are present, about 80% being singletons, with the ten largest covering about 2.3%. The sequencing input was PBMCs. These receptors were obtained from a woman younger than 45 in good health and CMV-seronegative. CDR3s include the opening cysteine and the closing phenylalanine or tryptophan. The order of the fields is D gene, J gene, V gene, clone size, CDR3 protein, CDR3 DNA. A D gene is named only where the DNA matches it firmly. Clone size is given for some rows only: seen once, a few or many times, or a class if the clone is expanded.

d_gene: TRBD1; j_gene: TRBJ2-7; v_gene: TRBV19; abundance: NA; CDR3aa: CASSMRDRGSYEQYF; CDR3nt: TGTGCCAGTAGTATGCGAGACAGGGGCTCCTACGAGCAGTACTTC
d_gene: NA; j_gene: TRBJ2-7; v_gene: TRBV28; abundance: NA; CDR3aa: CASSLFQDEQYF; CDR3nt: TGTGCCAGCAGTTTATTCCAGGACGAGCAGTACTTC
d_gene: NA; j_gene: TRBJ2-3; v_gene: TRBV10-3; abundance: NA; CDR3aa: CAISVGVTDTQYF; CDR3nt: TGTGCCATCAGTGTGGGAGTCACAGATACGCAGTATTTT
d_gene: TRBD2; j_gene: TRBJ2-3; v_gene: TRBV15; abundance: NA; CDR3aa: CARGGGIGGTGTSVTDTQYF; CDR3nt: TGTGCGAGAGGGGGGGGGATAGGAGGGACCGGGACTAGCGTCACAGATACGCAGTATTTT
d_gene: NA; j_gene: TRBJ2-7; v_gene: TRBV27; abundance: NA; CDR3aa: CASSLSHGQGYSYEQYF; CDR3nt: TGTGCCAGCAGTTTATCTCATGGCCAGGGTTATTCCTACGAGCAGTACTTC
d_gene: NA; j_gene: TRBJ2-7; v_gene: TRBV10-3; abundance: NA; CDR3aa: CAISASYYEQYF; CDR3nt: TGTGCCATCAGTGCTTCCTACTACGAGCAGTACTTC
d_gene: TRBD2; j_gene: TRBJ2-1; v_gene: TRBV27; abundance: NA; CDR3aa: CASSLLAGNYNEQFF; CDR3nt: TGTGCCAGCAGTTTATTAGCGGGCAACTACAATGAGCAGTTCTTC
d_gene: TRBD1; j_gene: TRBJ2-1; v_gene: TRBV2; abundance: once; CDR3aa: CASSVDRGSYNEQFF; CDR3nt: TGTGCCAGCAGTGTAGACAGGGGCTCCTACAATGAGCAGTTCTTC
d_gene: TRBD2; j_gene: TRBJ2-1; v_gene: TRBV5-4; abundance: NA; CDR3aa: CAGSAPRGLARNNEQFF; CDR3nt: TGTGCCGGCAGCGCACCGCGGGGACTAGCGAGGAACAATGAGCAGTTCTTC
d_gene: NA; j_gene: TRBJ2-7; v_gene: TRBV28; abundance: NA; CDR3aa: CASSDSYEQYF; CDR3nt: TGTGCCAGCAGCGACTCGTACGAGCAATACTTC
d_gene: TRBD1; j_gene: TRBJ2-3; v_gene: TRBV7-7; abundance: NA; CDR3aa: CASSQGGAGGLDTQYF; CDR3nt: TGTGCCAGCAGCCAGGGGGGAGCAGGGGGCTTAGATACGCAGTATTTT
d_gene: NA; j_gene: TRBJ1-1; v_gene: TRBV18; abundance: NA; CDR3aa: CASSPRGGVNTEAFF; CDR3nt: TGTGCCAGCTCACCACGAGGGGGGGTGAACACTGAAGCTTTCTTT
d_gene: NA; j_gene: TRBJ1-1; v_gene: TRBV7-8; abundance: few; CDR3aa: CASSPGEKKNTEAFF; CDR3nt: TGTGCCAGCAGCCCGGGAGAGAAGAAGAACACTGAAGCTTTCTTT
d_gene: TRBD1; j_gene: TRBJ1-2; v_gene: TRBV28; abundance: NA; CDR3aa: CAAHPGQLYGYTF; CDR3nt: TGTGCCGCTCATCCGGGACAGCTCTATGGCTACACCTTC
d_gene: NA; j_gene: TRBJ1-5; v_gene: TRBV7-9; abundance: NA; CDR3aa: CASSIDRQQPQHF; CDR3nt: TGTGCCAGCAGCATAGACAGGCAACAGCCCCAGCATTTT
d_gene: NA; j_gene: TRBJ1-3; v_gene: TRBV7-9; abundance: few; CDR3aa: CSSSSPGFALFSGNTIYF; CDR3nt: TGTTCCAGCAGTTCGCCGGGTTTTGCACTCTTCTCTGGAAACACCATATATTTT
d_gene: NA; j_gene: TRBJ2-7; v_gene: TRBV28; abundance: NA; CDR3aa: CASSLSTGWDYEQYF; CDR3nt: TGTGCCAGCAGTTTATCTACGGGGTGGGACTACGAGCAGTACTTC
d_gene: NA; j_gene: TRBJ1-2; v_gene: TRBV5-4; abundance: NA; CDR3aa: CASSSGQTYGYTF; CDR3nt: TGTGCCAGCAGCTCCGGACAGACCTATGGCTACACCTTC
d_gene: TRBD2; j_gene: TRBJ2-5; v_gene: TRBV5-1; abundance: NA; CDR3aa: CASSLASSAGPQETQYF; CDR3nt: TGCGCCAGCAGCTTGGCCAGCTCAGCGGGGCCTCAAGAGACCCAGTACTTC
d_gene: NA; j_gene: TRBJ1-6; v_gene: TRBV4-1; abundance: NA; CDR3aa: CASSQVTQGLSYNSPLHF; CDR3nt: TGCGCCAGCAGCCAAGTAACTCAGGGGCTGTCCTATAATTCACCCCTCCACTTT
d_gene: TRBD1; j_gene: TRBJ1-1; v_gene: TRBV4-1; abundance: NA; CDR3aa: CASSHGGQGNTEAFF; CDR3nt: TGCGCCAGCAGCCATGGGGGACAGGGGAACACTGAAGCTTTCTTT
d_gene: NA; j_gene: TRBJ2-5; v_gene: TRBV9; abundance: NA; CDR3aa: CASSAPGQETQYF; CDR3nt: TGTGCCAGCAGCGCCCCCGGCCAAGAGACCCAGTACTTC
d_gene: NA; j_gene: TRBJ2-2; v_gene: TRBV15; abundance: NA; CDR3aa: CATSPSGRGYTGELFF; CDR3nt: TGTGCCACCAGCCCGTCAGGACGGGGTTACACCGGGGAGCTGTTTTTT
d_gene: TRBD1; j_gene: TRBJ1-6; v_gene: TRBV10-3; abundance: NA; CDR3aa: CAITAGQGNSPLHF; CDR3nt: TGTGCCATCACAGCGGGACAGGGGAATTCACCCCTCCACTTT
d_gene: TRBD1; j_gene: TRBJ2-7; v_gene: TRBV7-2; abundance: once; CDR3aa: CASSQHGQGSSYEQYF; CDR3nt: TGTGCCAGCAGCCAACACGGACAGGGAAGCTCCTACGAGCAGTACTTC
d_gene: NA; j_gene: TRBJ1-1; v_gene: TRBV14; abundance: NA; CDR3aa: CASSQGQKHTEAFF; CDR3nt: TGTGCCAGCAGCCAAGGACAGAAACACACTGAAGCTTTCTTT
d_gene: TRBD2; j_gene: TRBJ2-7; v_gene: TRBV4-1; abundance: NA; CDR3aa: CASSQEAQLAGGLEQYF; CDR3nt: TGCGCCAGCAGCCAAGAGGCGCAACTAGCGGGGGGGCTCGAGCAGTACTTC
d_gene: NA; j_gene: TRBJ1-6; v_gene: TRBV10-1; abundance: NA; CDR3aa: CASSGPAVGTRGSPLHF; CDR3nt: TGCGCCAGCAGTGGACCCGCCGTCGGGACTAGGGGTTCACCCCTCCACTTT
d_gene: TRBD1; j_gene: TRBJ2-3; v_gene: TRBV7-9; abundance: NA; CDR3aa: CASSPRGQNTDTQYF; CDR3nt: TGTGCCAGCAGCCCAAGGGGACAGAACACAGATACGCAGTATTTT
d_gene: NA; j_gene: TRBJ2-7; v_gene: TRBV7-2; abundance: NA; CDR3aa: CASSLDPLQGYEQYF; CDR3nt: TGTGCCAGCAGCTTAGACCCCCTTCAGGGCTACGAGCAGTACTTC
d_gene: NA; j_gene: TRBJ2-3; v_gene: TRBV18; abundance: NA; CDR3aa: CASSQDSTGTDTQYF; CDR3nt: TGTGCCAGCTCCCAAGATAGCACTGGCACAGATACGCAGTATTTT
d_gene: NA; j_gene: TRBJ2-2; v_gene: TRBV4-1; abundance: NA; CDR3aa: CASSQSGNTGELFF; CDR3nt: TGCGCCAGCAGCCAAAGCGGGAACACCGGGGAGCTGTTTTTT
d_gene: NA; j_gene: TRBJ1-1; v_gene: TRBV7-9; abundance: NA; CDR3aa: CASSLAAGDTEAFF; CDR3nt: TGTGCCAGCAGCTTAGCGGCAGGGGACACTGAAGCTTTCTTT
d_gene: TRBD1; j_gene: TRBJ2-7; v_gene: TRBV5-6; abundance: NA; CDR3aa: CASSWDSLSYEQYF; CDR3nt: TGTGCCAGCAGCTGGGACAGCCTCTCCTACGAGCAGTACTTC
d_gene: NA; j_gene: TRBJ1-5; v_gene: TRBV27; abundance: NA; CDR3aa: CASSSRTSLTSNQPQHF; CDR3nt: TGTGCCAGCAGTTCGAGGACAAGTCTTACTAGCAATCAGCCCCAGCATTTT
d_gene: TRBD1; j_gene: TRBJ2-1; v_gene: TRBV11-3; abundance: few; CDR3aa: CASSSRDRGSYNEQFF; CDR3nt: TGTGCCAGCAGCTCCCGGGACAGGGGGTCCTACAATGAGCAGTTCTTC
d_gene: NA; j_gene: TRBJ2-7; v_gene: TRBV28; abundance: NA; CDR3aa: CASSLHYNYEQYF; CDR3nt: TGTGCCAGCAGTTTGCACTACAACTACGAGCAGTACTTC
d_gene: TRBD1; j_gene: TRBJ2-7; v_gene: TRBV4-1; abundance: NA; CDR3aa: CASSQGGQAGWSYEQYF; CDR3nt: TGCGCCAGCAGCCAGGGGGGACAGGCGGGGTGGTCCTACGAGCAGTACTTC
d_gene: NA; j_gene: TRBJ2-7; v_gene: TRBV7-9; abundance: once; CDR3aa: CASSLGGTYTYEQYF; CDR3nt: TGTGCCAGCAGCTTAGGGGGGACATACACCTACGAGCAGTACTTC
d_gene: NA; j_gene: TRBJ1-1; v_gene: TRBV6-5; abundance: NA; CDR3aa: CASSYSAPTPEAFF; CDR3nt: TGTGCCAGCAGTTACTCAGCCCCGACACCTGAAGCTTTCTTT
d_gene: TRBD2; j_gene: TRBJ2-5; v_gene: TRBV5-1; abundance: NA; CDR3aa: CASSLGAGAVETQYF; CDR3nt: TGCGCCAGCAGCTTAGGAGCGGGGGCTGTGGAGACCCAGTACTTC
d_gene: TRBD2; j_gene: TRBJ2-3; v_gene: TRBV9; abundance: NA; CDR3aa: CASSPTSGGRSGQYF; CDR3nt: TGTGCCAGCAGCCCCACTAGCGGGGGTCGGTCCGGTCAGTATTTT
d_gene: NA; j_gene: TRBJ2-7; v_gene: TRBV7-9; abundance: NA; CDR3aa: CASSTGTYEQYF; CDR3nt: TGTGCCAGCAGCACCGGGACCTACGAGCAGTACTTC
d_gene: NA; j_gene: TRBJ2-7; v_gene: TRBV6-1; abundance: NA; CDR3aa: CATRRGRGAYEQYF; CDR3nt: TGTGCCACCCGGCGCGGCCGCGGCGCCTACGAGCAGTACTTC
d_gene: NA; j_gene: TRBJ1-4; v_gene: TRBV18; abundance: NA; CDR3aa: CASSPKSSTNEKLFF; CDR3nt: TGTGCCAGCTCACCGAAGAGCTCAACTAATGAAAAACTGTTTTTT
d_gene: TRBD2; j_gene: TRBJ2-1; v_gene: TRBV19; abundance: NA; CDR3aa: CASSSGTSASEQFF; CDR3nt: TGTGCCAGTAGTTCCGGGACTAGCGCGAGTGAGCAGTTCTTC
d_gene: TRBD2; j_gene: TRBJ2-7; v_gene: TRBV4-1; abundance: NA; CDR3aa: CASSQESRGIPYEQYF; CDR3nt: TGCGCCAGCAGCCAAGAGTCGCGGGGGATTCCCTACGAGCAGTACTTC
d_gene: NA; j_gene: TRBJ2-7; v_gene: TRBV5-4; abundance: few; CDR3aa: CASGVGDEQYF; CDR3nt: TGTGCCAGCGGCGTAGGGGACGAGCAGTACTTC
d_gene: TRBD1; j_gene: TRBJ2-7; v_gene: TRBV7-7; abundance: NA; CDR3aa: CASSLAPGTVYEQYF; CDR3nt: TGTGCCAGCAGCTTAGCCCCTGGGACAGTATACGAGCAGTACTTC
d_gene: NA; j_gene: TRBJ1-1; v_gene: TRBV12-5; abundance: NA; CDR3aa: CASGLVLMNRVEAFF; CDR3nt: TGTGCTAGTGGTTTGGTCCTTATGAACAGAGTTGAAGCTTTCTTT
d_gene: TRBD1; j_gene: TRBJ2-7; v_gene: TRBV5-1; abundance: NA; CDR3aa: CASSLVGTGGAEQYF; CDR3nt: TGCGCCAGCAGCTTGGTCGGGACAGGGGGCGCCGAGCAGTACTTC
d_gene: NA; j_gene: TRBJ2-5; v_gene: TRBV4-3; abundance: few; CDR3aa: CASSAGRGFQETQYF; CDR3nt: TGCGCCAGCAGCGCCGGTAGGGGGTTCCAAGAGACCCAGTACTTC
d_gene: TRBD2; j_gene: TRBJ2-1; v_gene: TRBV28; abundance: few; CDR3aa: CASSQTSGRANEQFF; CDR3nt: TGTGCCAGCAGCCAGACTAGCGGGAGGGCCAATGAGCAGTTCTTC
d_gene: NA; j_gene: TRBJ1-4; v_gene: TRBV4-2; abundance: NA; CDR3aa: CASSQDQAGVNEKLFF; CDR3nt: TGTGCCAGCAGCCAAGATCAAGCAGGGGTTAATGAAAAACTGTTTTTT
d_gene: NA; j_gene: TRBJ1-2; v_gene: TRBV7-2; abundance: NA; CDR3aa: CASSFSSSVRDNYGYTF; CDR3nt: TGTGCCAGCAGCTTTTCGAGCTCGGTCAGGGATAACTATGGCTACACCTTC
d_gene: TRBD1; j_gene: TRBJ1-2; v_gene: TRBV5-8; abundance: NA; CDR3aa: CASTLTGARIDDTF; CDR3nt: TGTGCCAGCACCTTGACAGGGGCCCGGATAGATGACACCTTC
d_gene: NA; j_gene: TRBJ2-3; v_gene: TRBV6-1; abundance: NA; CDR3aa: CASSPGQDTDTQYF; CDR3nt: TGTGCCAGCAGTCCTGGTCAGGACACAGATACGCAGTATTTT
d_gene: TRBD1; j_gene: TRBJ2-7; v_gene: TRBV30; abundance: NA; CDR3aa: CAWNAGQGNLYEQYF; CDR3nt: TGTGCCTGGAATGCGGGACAGGGGAATCTCTACGAGCAGTACTTC
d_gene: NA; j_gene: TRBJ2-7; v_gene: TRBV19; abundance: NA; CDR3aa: CASSMATGGYEQYF; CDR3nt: TGTGCCAGTAGTATGGCAACCGGAGGCTACGAGCAGTACTTC